The 28 T cell receptor beta chains reported below all come from one sample, sequenced in a study of T cell repertoires in cytomegalovirus infection. Using its own MiXCR run on the reads, TCRdb lists one record per CDR3 protein. The data hold around 450,000 distinct CDR3 sequences, with about 33% observed a single time. Sequenced input: PBMCs. Source of these receptors: a human donor in good health (CMV status not recorded). Some clones in this sample may be carry-over from other donors' samples.

This chain joins TRBV11-2 and TRBJ1-1; tentative D call: TRBD1 (6 bases). V gave up 6 bases and J gave up 6 bases, with 20 bases separating them. The CDR3 runs to 15 residues. Germline V gives CDR1 SGHAT, CDR2 FQNNGV. CDR3 residues: CASRSLRGMRPEAFF. CDR3 DNA: TGTGCCAGCAGGAGCCTCAGGGGTATGAGGCCTGAAGCTTTCTTT.

Here the CDR3 reads CASPNYRGQSVEQFF. CDR3 DNA: TGTGCCAGCCCTAATTACAGGGGGCAATCGGTTGAGCAGTTCTTC. This chain joins TRBV6-1 and TRBJ2-1; 9 bases are a match to TRBD1. Germline V gene lookup returns CDR1 MNHNS and CDR2 SASEGT. Losses at the gene ends were 8 bases for V and 9 bases for J; bases not matched to a gene: 14. CDR3 length: 15 residues.

As to this clonotype: This could be a read error, since a much larger clone is one nucleotide away. The chain employs TRBV7-6 and TRBJ1-1; 7 nucleotides match TRBD1. The V gene's germline CDR1 is SGHVS and CDR2 FNYEAQ. The CDR3 is 15 amino acids. CDR3 amino acids: CASSLVQGVNSEAFF. CDR3 coding DNA: TGTGCCAGCAGCTTAGTGCAGGGGGTGAACTCTGAAGCTTTCTTT.

The CDR3 is CASSHTLNTEAFF. The CDR3 nucleotides are TGTGCCAGCAGTCATACACTCAACACTGAAGCTTTCTTT. This chain connects TRBV6-1 to TRBJ1-1; no reliable D call. The V gene lost 5 bases and the J gene lost 2 bases, with 9 bases spanning the gap. The CDR3 is 13 amino acids. Germline loops: CDR1 MNHNS, CDR2 SASEGT.

A word on this clonotype: One end of the junction does not line up with germline, which may come from a read error. The gene calls are TRBV28 and TRBJ2-3; 8 bases are a match to TRBD1. The CDR3 is 17 residues long. Germline CDR1 reads MDHEN; CDR2 reads SYDVKM. CDR3 sequence: CARSLPGGQFGTETQCF. Written as DNA, the CDR3 is TGTGCCAGAAGTTTGCCAGGGGGCCAGTTTGGCACAGAGACGCAGTGTTTT.

This clonotype was found a few times. The chain is built from TRBV19 and TRBJ1-1; D uncertain. The CDR3 sequence is 16 residues long. Germline-derived CDR1 and CDR2 are LNHDA and SQIVND (reference sequence). Between the trimmed V and J ends, which lost 1 base and 4 bases, there was a span of 16 bases. CDR3 sequence: CASSIGGSFLSTEAFF. CDR3 sequence (DNA): TGTGCCAGTAGTATAGGAGGGAGTTTTCTGAGCACTGAAGCTTTCTTT.

The J gene is TRBJ1-4, the V gene TRBV11-2, with 9 bases fitting TRBD1. The germline gives CDR1 SGHAT, CDR2 FQNNGV. The CDR3 consists of 15 residues. The V and J ends lost 5 bases and 8 bases, in that order; junction bases with no gene match: 9. In nucleotides, the CDR3 is TGTGCCAGCAGCCTTCCGGGACAGGGATACGAAAAACTGTTTTTT. Protein: CASSLPGQGYEKLFF.

This clonotype was seen a handful of times. The V call is TRBV4-3, the J call TRBJ2-3; no definite D call. Per germline, CDR1 LGHNA and CDR2 YSLEER. V lost 2 bases and J lost 3, with 6 bases in between. This CDR3 contains 13 residues. The CDR3 nucleotides read TGCGCCAGCAGCCAACAGTGGACAGATACGCAGTATTTT. Translation: CASSQQWTDTQYF.

Of note for this clonotype: A read error is likely, as this CDR3 ends without the conserved phenylalanine or tryptophan. The rearrangement links TRBV7-9 to TRBJ2-7; 12 nucleotides align to TRBD2. Germline CDR1 is SEHNR and CDR2 is FQNEAQ (reference sequence). CDR3 length: 18 residues. The V gene end was trimmed by 1 base and the J gene end by 0 bases; junction bases not matched to a gene: 7. The chain's CDR3 is CASSLGLAGAASSYEQYL. The DNA for the CDR3 is TGTGCCAGCAGCTTAGGACTAGCGGGGGCCGCGAGCTCCTACGAGCAGTACTTA.

The V call is TRBV2, the J call TRBJ2-3; 8 bases are a match to TRBD2. CDR3 length equals 15 residues. Germline-derived CDR1 and CDR2 are SNHLY and FYNNEI. The J segment lost 4 bases and the V segment lost 11 bases, leaving 14 bases of the junction unmatched. CDR3 residues: CADRRGAGVPDTQYF. In nucleotides, the CDR3 is TGTGCCGATCGAAGGGGAGCGGGGGTTCCAGATACGCAGTATTTT. The full variable domain, in which reference TRBV2 and TRBJ2-3 provide the parts outside the CDR3, is EPEVTQTPSHQVTQMGQEVILRCVPISNHLYFYWYRQILGQKVEFLVSFYNNEISEKSEIFDDQFSVERPDGSNFTLKIRSTKLEDSAMYFCADRRGAGVPDTQYFGPGTRLTVL.

The table lists this clonotype with a few counts. The chain joins TRBV27 to TRBJ2-7; D might be TRBD1 (6 bases). V lost 7 bases, J lost 4 bases, and 23 bases lay in between. This CDR3 region has 16 residues. Germline lookup yields CDR1 MNHEY and CDR2 SMNVEV (reference sequence). This CDR3 reads CASTPGVDRLKYEQYF. CDR3 coding DNA: TGTGCCAGCACCCCGGGTGTAGACAGGTTGAAGTACGAGCAGTACTTC.

A few counts support this clonotype. This sequence joins TRBV7-9 and TRBJ1-1, with D possibly matching TRBD1 (5 bases). Trimming shortened V by 5 bases and J by 9 bases, and 16 bases separated the two germline ends. Germline-derived CDR1 and CDR2 are SEHNR and FQNEAQ (reference sequence). The CDR3 has 13 residues. The CDR3 protein is CASSEASTEKAFF. The CDR3 DNA reads as TGTGCCAGCAGCGAGGCCTCGACAGAAAAAGCTTTCTTT.

The gene calls are TRBV6-5 and TRBJ1-3, with a possible D match to TRBD1 (5 bases). Trimming left V 2 bases short and J 4 bases short, with 18 bases between. The CDR3 extends over 17 amino acids. CDR1 and CDR2 from the germline V gene are MNHEY and SVGAGI. The CDR3 is CASSYTDPGLIGNTIYF. CDR3 DNA: TGTGCCAGCAGTTACACGGATCCAGGGCTAATAGGAAACACCATATATTTT.

A word on this clonotype: Lacking the conserved final phenylalanine or tryptophan, this CDR3 likely reflects a read error. The rearrangement links TRBV20-1 to TRBJ2-1; 12 bases fit TRBD2. The CDR3 is 16 amino acids. The ends lost 2 bases at V and 7 bases at J; junction bases unmatched: 9. Germline V gene sequence: CDR1 DFQATT, CDR2 SNEGSKA (reference sequence). CDR3 residues: CSARPTSGGPRNEQFL. The CDR3, as DNA: TGCAGTGCTAGACCTACTAGCGGGGGGCCCAGGAATGAGCAGTTCTTA.

As for this clonotype: No conserved phenylalanine or tryptophan ends this CDR3, so it is likely a read error. The chain carries TRBV28 and TRBJ1-5; no firm D call. Germline CDR1 MDHEN, CDR2 SYDVKM. CDR3 length: 15 residues. CDR3 loop: CASSLTVRSNHPQHC. The DNA of the CDR3 is TGTGCCAGCAGTTTAACGGTTCGTAGCAATCATCCCCAGCATTGT.

This clonotype has only a few counts. In DNA form, the CDR3 reads TGTGCCAGCAGCTTGGGGCTAGACTCAGATACGCAGTATTTT. It translates to CASSLGLDSDTQYF. The chain couples TRBV5-6 to TRBJ2-3; D gene ambiguous. This CDR3 has 14 amino acids. In germline, CDR1 is SGHDT, CDR2 YYEEEE. The V end lost 0 bases, the J end lost 4 bases, and 9 bases lay between the germline ends. Based on the CDR3 plus reference TRBV5-6 and TRBJ2-3, the full variable domain is DAGVTQSPTHLIKTRGQQVTLRCSPKSGHDTVSWYQQALGQGPQFIFQYYEEEERQRGNFPDRFSGHQFPNYSSELNVNALLLGDSALYLCASSLGLDSDTQYFGPGTRLTVL.

Of note for this clonotype: A much more abundant neighbour one base away suggests this may be a read error. The CDR3 sequence: CASSSRREEEKRFF. CDR3 nucleotide sequence: TGTGCCAGCAGCTCCCGAAGGGAGGAGGAAAAACGGTTTTTT. J is TRBJ1-4 and V is TRBV7-9, with no clear D. CDR1 and CDR2 from the germline V gene are SEHNR and FQNEAQ (reference sequence). The CDR3 loop spans 14 amino acids.

This clonotype has more than one count but fewer than ten. The gene calls are TRBV7-9 and TRBJ2-5, with D maybe TRBD1 (6 bases). There are 15 residues in the CDR3. The germline V gene has CDR1 SEHNR and CDR2 FQNEAQ (reference sequence). V was cut by 4 bases and J by 1 base, with 13 bases left in between. CDR3 nucleotides: TGTGCCAGCAGCTCATCCGACAGGTTCCAAGAGACCCAGTACTTC. It specifies CASSSSDRFQETQYF.

This clonotype is a singleton in its sample. Germline and junction disagree at one end, which may indicate a read error. CDR3 loop: CASSPLGLAGPQETQYF. For the CDR3, the DNA is TGTGCCAGTAGTCCCCTAGGATTAGCGGGGCCCCAAGAGACCCAGTACTTT. V is TRBV19 and J is TRBJ2-5, with 8 bases matching TRBD2. CDR3 length: 17 residues. Germline CDR1 and CDR2: LNHDA and SQIVND (reference sequence).

The CDR3 DNA is TGTGCCAGCAGCTTGATAGGGGACAATCAGCCCCAGCATTTT. Its translation is CASSLIGDNQPQHF. The rearrangement uses TRBV5-6 and TRBJ1-5, with TRBD1 as a possible D gene (5 bases). Germline CDR1 reads SGHDT; CDR2 reads YYEEEE. The length of the CDR3 is 14 residues. Trimming left V 1 base short and J 3 bases short, with 8 bases between.

This clonotype has a count of ten or more. The chain uses TRBV7-2 and TRBJ2-5; D is ambiguous. Trimming removed 5 bases at V and 5 bases at J, with 9 bases between. CDR1 and CDR2 (germline): SGHTA, FQGNSA. This CDR3 is 12 amino acids long. The CDR3 DNA reads TGTGCCAGCAGCCCCGCGAGGGAGACCCAGTACTTC. Its protein product is CASSPARETQYF. Full variable domain (remainder filled in from reference TRBV7-2 and TRBJ2-5): GAGVSQSPSNKVTEKGKDVELRCDPISGHTALYWYRQSLGQGLEFLIYFQGNSAPDKSGLPSDRFSAERTGGSVSTLTIQRTQQEDSAVYLCASSPARETQYFGPGTRLLVL.

Details on this clonotype: One end of the junction fails to match germline, which may point to a read error. The V gene is TRBV12-3 or TRBV12-4, the J gene TRBJ1-1; D call uncertain. The CDR3 length is 14 residues. CDR3 sequence reads: CASKTGREGAEAYF. CDR3 coding DNA: TGTGCCAGCAAAACTGGGAGGGAGGGAGCTGAAGCTTACTTT.

The table lists this clonotype with a few counts. The chain has TRBV7-2 and TRBJ2-1; D may be TRBD2 (5 bases). The V end lost 0 bases, the J end lost 10 bases, and 10 bases lay between the germline ends. There are 13 residues in the CDR3. Per the germline V gene, CDR1 is SGHTA and CDR2 is FQGNSA. The chain's CDR3 is CASSLAQASEQFF. DNA for the CDR3: TGTGCCAGCAGCTTAGCGCAGGCTAGCGAGCAGTTCTTC.

On this clonotype itself: A clone one base away is much larger, so this may be a read error. V is TRBV7-2 and J is TRBJ2-1; D perhaps matches TRBD2 (7 bases). The CDR3 length is 15 residues. Germline CDR1 and CDR2: SGHTA and FQGNSA. CDR3 sequence (DNA): TGTTCCAGCACCTTAGGGGGGGGGGCTTACAATGAGCAGTTCTTC. Translated, it gives CSSTLGGGAYNEQFF. Based on the CDR3 plus reference TRBV7-2 and TRBJ2-1, the full variable domain is GAGVSQSPSNKVTEKGKDVELRCDPISGHTALYWYRQSLGQGLEFLIYFQGNSAPDKSGLPSDRFSAERTGGSVSTLTIQRTQQEDSAVYLCSSTLGGGAYNEQFFGPGTRLTVL.

This clonotype was observed many times. The rearrangement links TRBV7-2 to TRBJ1-1, with 7 nucleotides matching TRBD1. The J segment lost 5 bases and the V segment lost 5 bases, leaving 8 bases of the junction unmatched. Germline CDR1 and CDR2: SGHTA and FQGNSA. CDR3 size: 14 residues. This chain's CDR3 is CASSPTTGRTEAFF. In DNA form, the CDR3 reads TGTGCCAGCAGCCCAACGACAGGGCGGACTGAAGCTTTCTTT.

In its sample, this clonotype was seen many times. The chain links TRBV12-3 or TRBV12-4 to TRBJ1-1, with D perhaps TRBD1 (6 bases). This CDR3 region has 15 residues. Trimming removed 6 bases from V and 1 base from J, with 15 bases in between. The CDR3 DNA follows: TGTGCCAGCAGCGACCTAGGGGGGAAGAACACTGAAGCTTTCTTT. It is translated as CASSDLGGKNTEAFF.

This clonotype occurred many times. The chain is built from TRBV7-8 and TRBJ2-3, with 8 bases that match TRBD1. The CDR3 consists of 16 residues. Germline V gene data show CDR1 as SGHVS and CDR2 as FQNEAQ. V was clipped by 5 bases and J by 2 bases; unmatched bases: 9. CDR3 sequence reads: CASSPRQGPNTDTQYF. In DNA, the CDR3 is TGTGCCAGCAGCCCGCGACAGGGGCCAAACACAGATACGCAGTATTTT.

This clonotype was detected many times. V usage is TRBV7-2 and J usage is TRBJ1-3; TRBD1 is a possible D gene (5 bases). The CDR3 runs to 14 residues. CDR1 is SGHTA and CDR2 is FQGNSA in the germline V gene. With 0 bases removed from V and 4 bases from J, the gap between germline ends came to 7 bases. In nucleotides, the CDR3 is TGTGCCAGCAGCTTAGCCAGGGAAGGAAACACCATATATTTT. Protein product: CASSLAREGNTIYF.